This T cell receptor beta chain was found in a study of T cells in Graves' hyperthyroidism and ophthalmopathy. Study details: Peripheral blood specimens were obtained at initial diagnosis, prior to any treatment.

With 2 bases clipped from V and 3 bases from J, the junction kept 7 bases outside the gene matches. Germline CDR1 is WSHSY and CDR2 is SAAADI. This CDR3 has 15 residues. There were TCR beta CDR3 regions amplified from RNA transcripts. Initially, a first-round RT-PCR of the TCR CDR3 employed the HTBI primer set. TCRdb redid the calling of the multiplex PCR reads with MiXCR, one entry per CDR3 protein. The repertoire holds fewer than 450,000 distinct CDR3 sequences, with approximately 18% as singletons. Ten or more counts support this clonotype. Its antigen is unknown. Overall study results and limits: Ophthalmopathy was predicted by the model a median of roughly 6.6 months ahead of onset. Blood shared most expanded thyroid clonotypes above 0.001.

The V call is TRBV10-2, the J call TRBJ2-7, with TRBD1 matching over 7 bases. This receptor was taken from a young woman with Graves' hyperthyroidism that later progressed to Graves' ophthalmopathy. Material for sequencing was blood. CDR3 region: CASSEGGTALYEQYF. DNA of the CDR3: TGCGCCAGCAGTGAGGGTGGGACAGCTCTCTACGAGCAGTACTTC.